This entry is about one TCR beta chain. Per the original data handling: Amplification from reference gene primers served as the basis for estimated nucleated cell counts. TCRdb keeps only in-frame clones here, not all; method: immunoSEQ multiplex PCR. V and J calls and clone size are copied from that table; D and trimming were computed from the DNA. The sample gives roughly 100,000 clones, approximately 89% of which show up once; 15% to 20% is in the top ten. This entry is derived from a study of blood T cell repertoires in COVID-19. Study as a whole: Acute and convalescent COVID-19 samples came from the United States, Italy and Spain. PBMCs, B-cell-depleted T cells, or T cells provided the cDNA or gDNA that made up the material.

From germline, CDR1 is LGHNA and CDR2 YNFKEQ. CDR3 size: 18 residues. The V gene end was trimmed by 0 bases and the J gene end by 0 bases; junction bases not matched to a gene: 9. The material sequenced was peripheral blood. J is TRBJ2-3 and V is TRBV4-2, with 7 bases fitting TRBD2. This receptor was taken from an elderly woman in a cohort sampled during active COVID-19. CDR3 DNA sequence: TGTGCCAGCAGCCAAGAGGGGCCGCGGGGAGGGAGCACAGATACGCAGTATTTT. Protein product: CASSQEGPRGGSTDTQYF.